This note documents a single T cell receptor (beta chain) sequence. This clonotype was observed a handful of times. The antigen it recognizes is unknown. There are no base qualities to consult, and no much larger clone falls within one base. Only healthy Caucasian donors were included. The twin cohort consisted of three pairs of female monozygotic twins, all aged roughly 18 to 29 years. Peripheral blood mononuclear cells were the source from which RNA for the TCR libraries was isolated. This specimen comes from a study of identical twins (dated by TCRdb to about 2016). Study-level background: To test whether fetal clonotypes persist, the study used deep sequencing on TCR alpha and beta repertoires from monozygotic twins, unrelated adults of various ages, and cord blood. To rule out contamination, the twin experiments were replicated at different times with different library preparation protocols. What the authors observed across the whole study: Fewer insertions were carried by abundant cord blood beta clonotypes, a similar but weaker trend appeared in young adult naive repertoires, and no such trend appeared in memory repertoires. A weaker excess of twin sharing was found in beta out-of-frame sequences because the signal-to-noise ratio was lowered by fewer shared sequences. Invariant T cells such as MAIT and iNKT could partly confound zero-insertion analyses, although diverse VJ usage argued against such confounding for most clonotypes. Out-of-frame TCR alpha sharing in monozygotic twins was systematically underestimated by recombination models, whereas sharing between unrelated individuals was in agreement with the recombination models. Because the same donors could not be followed over many years, conclusions were based on cross-sectional statistical analysis. Out-of-frame TCR alpha sequences shared between twins showed an excess of low generation-probability sequences compared with coincidental sharing between unrelated individuals.

Receptor amplification or capture employed 5' RACE. The sample was run on an Illumina HiSeq 2000. Template switching introduced a universal primer binding site; the final cDNA contained a unique molecular identifier, enabling accurate counting of TCR cDNA molecules. Specific primers in the conserved constant-segment region were used to synthesize first-strand cDNA for TCR alpha and beta chains. Each cDNA library was double barcoded, with a SMART-Mk sample barcode plus Illumina barcodes, to control for contamination. TruSeq adapter sequences along with Illumina sample barcodes were introduced in two successive PCR steps. The TCR alpha and beta cDNA libraries were sequenced on the Illumina HiSeq platform using custom primers. Per the original workflow: Raw reads were processed with MiGEC to extract unique molecular identifiers, and MiXCR was used to determine CDR3 positions. For each individual, recombination models were inferred using an EM algorithm with the repgenHMM and IGoR tools. Shared clonotypes were analyzed with the tcR package in R, and sharing was normalized by the product of cloneset sizes. To study raw recombination without the effects of thymic and clonal selection, out-of-frame nonproductive sequences were analyzed. The public sequencing data were trimmed at Q25 with fastp and processed into clonotypes with MiXCR by TCRdb, which kept only in-frame beta chains. Entries that share a CDR3 protein sequence are merged under the most common genes and DNA. TCRdb, not the original authors, processed these V and J calls. The sample table lists about 920,000 distinct CDR3 sequences, over 9% of them with a count of one. Clones ranked in the top ten supply 1.5% to 2% of the sample.

This sample also belongs to another study, concerning yellow fever vaccine responses in identical twins. The second study also describes: According to the authors, the vaccine-induced T cell response in identical twins seemed to be partly convergent and partly specific to each individual. In identical twins, the study followed T cell clones that responded to the vaccine with precision.

The sample taken for sequencing was PBMCs. The receptor comes from a woman under 30 in good health.

The sequenced DNA: TGCGCCAGCAGCTTGGGGGACGTAGACTACGAGCAGTACTTC. Its protein reads: CASSLGDVDYEQYF. The rearranged segments are TRBV5-1 and TRBJ2-7; the D element might be TRBD1 or TRBD2, as each aligns at 5 bases. The CDR1 and CDR2 encoded by the germline V gene are SGHRS and YFSETQ. Including cysteine and phenylalanine, the CDR3 has 14 amino acids. Only the CDR3 DNA is retained, 42 bases long and in frame from the first base. V drops 0 bases and J drops 3 bases, leaving 10 bases in between.